A single T cell receptor beta chain is shown here with its context. The CDR3 is 13 residues long. From germline, CDR1 is SGHNT and CDR2 YENEEA. The germline V and J ends were trimmed by 5 bases and 8 bases, with 12 bases remaining between them. This sample stems from a study of blood T cell repertoires in COVID-19. Per the authors' pipeline: Scientists estimated how many nucleated cells there were by amplifying reference gene primers. The table came from immunoSEQ multiplex PCR; TCRdb's copy has only in-frame clones and leaves some out. V, J and clone size derive from that table, while D and trimming were established from the DNA sequence. The sample includes around 81,000 clones, 88% of them seen just once.

This receptor was identified in a man between 65 and 79 years old with acute or convalescent COVID-19. The specimen was peripheral blood. The chain carries TRBV11-3 and TRBJ2-2; possible D gene TRBD2, 5 bases. This chain's CDR3 is CASSPAPGGELFF. The CDR3 DNA reads TGTGCCAGCAGCCCAGCCCCGGGGGGGGAGCTGTTTTTT.